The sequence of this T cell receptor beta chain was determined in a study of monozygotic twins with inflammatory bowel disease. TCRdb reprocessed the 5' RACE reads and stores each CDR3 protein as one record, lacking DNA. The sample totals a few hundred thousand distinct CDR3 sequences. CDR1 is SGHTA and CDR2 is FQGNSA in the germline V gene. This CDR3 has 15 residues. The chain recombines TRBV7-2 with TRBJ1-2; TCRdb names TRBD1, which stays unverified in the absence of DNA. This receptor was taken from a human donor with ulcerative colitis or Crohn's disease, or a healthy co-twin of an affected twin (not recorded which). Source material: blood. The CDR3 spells CASSEQGLGQKGYTF.